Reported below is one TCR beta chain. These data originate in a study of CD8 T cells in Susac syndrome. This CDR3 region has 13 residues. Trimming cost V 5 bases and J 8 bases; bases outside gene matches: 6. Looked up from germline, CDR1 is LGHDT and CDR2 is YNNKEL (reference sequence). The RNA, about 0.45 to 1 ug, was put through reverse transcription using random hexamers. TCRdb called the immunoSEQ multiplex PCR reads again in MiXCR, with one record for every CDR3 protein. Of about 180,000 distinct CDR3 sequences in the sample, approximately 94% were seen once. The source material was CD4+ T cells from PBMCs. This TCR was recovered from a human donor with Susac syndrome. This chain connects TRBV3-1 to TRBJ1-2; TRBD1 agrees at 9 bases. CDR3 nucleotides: TGTGCCAGCAGCTCACAGGACAGGGGAGGCTACACCTTC. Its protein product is CASSSQDRGGYTF.